Following are 16 T cell receptor beta chains from one sample sequenced in a study of response to subunit inactivated influenza vaccine. TCRdb independently ran MiXCR on the RT-PCR reads; one entry per CDR3 protein. The sample yields around 750,000 distinct CDR3 sequences, 21% seen once. Sequencing was performed on PBMCs from blood, taken about 5 days after vaccination. Every receptor here comes from a man aged 45-65 years who received an inactivated influenza vaccine.

This clonotype was observed at least ten times. J is TRBJ1-6 and V is TRBV20-1, with a weak D call TRBD1 (5 bases). Germline assignment: CDR1 DFQATT and CDR2 SNEGSKA (reference sequence). CDR3 length: 13 residues. The V end lost 3 bases, the J end lost 9 bases, and 12 bases lay between the germline ends. DNA for the CDR3: TGCAGTGCTAGTAAGGACATGAGTTCACCCCTCCACTTT. Amino acids: CSASKDMSSPLHF.

A few counts support this clonotype. The chain has TRBV6-2 or TRBV6-3 and TRBJ2-1; D call uncertain. V was shortened by 3 bases and J by 8 bases, with 8 bases between the two germline ends. This CDR3 comprises 12 residues. Looked up from germline, CDR1 is MNHEY and CDR2 is SVGEGT. In DNA form, the CDR3 reads TGTGCCAGCAGTTATACGGCCCATGAGCAGTTCTTC. Translating gives CASSYTAHEQFF.

Here the CDR3 DNA reads TGTGCCAGCAGCGGACTAGCGTCCAATGAGCAGTTCTTC. Protein: CASSGLASNEQFF. J is TRBJ2-1 and V is TRBV12-3 or TRBV12-4; TRBD2 aligns across 9 bases. The trim removed 6 bases at V and 6 bases at J, leaving 3 bases unmatched. The CDR3 totals 13 residues.

This clonotype appeared a few times. The gene calls are TRBV5-1 and TRBJ2-2; 7 bases are a match to TRBD1. CDR3 size: 15 residues. Germline CDR1 reads SGHRS; CDR2 reads YFSETQ. V shed 4 bases and J 5 bases; nucleotides not matched to a gene: 8. CDR3 in amino acids: CASSETGVWTGELFF. DNA for the CDR3: TGCGCCAGCAGCGAAACAGGGGTTTGGACCGGGGAGCTGTTTTTT.

There are many counts of this clonotype. The rearrangement joins TRBV6-5 to TRBJ1-6; D gene unclear. There are 15 residues in the CDR3. The germline gives CDR1 MNHEY, CDR2 SVGAGI. Trimming pared 2 bases from V and 0 bases from J, leaving 5 bases between. The CDR3 DNA sequence: TGTGCCAGCAGTTACGGGAGCTCCTATAATTCACCCCTCCACTTT. As protein: CASSYGSSYNSPLHF.

The chain uses TRBV4-1 and TRBJ1-5, with unresolved D. The CDR3 is 17 residues long. Germline V gene lookup returns CDR1 MGHRA and CDR2 YSYEKL. Trimming shortened V by 0 bases and J by 0 bases, and 12 bases separated the two germline ends. The CDR3, as DNA: TGCGCCAGCAGCCAAGAAGGAGATACCTATAGCAATCAGCCCCAGCATTTT. It encodes CASSQEGDTYSNQPQHF.

J is TRBJ2-7 and V is TRBV5-1, with TRBD2 identical over 16 bases. This CDR3 is 17 amino acids long. V lost 4 bases, J lost 5 bases, and 9 bases stayed unmatched. The germline V gene encodes CDR1 SGHRS and CDR2 YFSETQ. The CDR3 sequence: CASSAGLAGGRSNEQYF. In DNA form, the CDR3 reads TGCGCCAGCAGCGCGGGACTAGCGGGAGGGAGGTCCAACGAGCAGTACTTC.

At least ten counts were recorded for this clonotype. The chain employs TRBV29-1 and TRBJ2-5; 8 bases match TRBD2. The germline V gene encodes CDR1 SQVTM and CDR2 ANQGSEA. Unmatched junction bases numbered 9, after V lost 4 bases and J lost 5 bases. CDR3 length: 14 residues. The CDR3 DNA is TGCAGCGTTGTCCGGGAGGGCAGTAGGGAGACCCAGTACTTC. Translation: CSVVREGSRETQYF.

This chain links TRBV15 with TRBJ2-1; D is possibly TRBD1 (5 bases). The germline gives CDR1 LNHNV, CDR2 YYDKDF (reference sequence). CDR3 size: 16 residues. V lost 0 bases to trimming and J lost 4 bases, with 13 bases between them. The CDR3 nucleotides read TGTGCCACCAGCAGAGAACGATGGGGCGGTTACAATGAGCAGTTCTTC. Translated: CATSRERWGGYNEQFF.

This clonotype was seen a handful of times. This sequence joins TRBV9 and TRBJ2-1, with 13 bases matching TRBD2. CDR3 length: 16 residues. CDR1 is SGDLS, CDR2 YYNGEE, per germline. The ends lost 4 bases at V and 5 bases at J; junction bases unmatched: 6. CDR3 sequence reads: CASSPRTSGSNNEQFF. The CDR3 nucleotides are TGTGCCAGCAGCCCCCGGACTAGCGGGAGTAACAATGAGCAGTTCTTC.

This clonotype showed up just a few times. An end of the junction does not agree with germline; a read error may underlie this. V is TRBV12-3 or TRBV12-4 and J is TRBJ2-2; 9 positions match TRBD2. The CDR3 contains 15 residues. This CDR3 reads CASRLAGVRTGELFF. The CDR3, as DNA: TGTGCCAGCAGGTTAGCGGGAGTTCGGACCGGGGAGCTGTTTTTT.

This clonotype appeared a few times. The V gene is TRBV7-2, the J gene TRBJ2-3; 9 bases match TRBD2. V dropped 1 base and J dropped 4; count of bases not matched to a gene: 6. Per the germline V gene, CDR1 is SGHTA and CDR2 is FQGNSA. The length of the CDR3 is 16 residues. The CDR3 protein is CASSLVLAGGADTQYF. CDR3 DNA: TGTGCCAGCAGCTTAGTACTAGCGGGTGGAGCAGATACGCAGTATTTT.

The chain uses TRBV29-1 and TRBJ2-6; 9 bases map to TRBD1. Germline V gene data show CDR1 as SQVTM and CDR2 as ANQGSEA. After removal of 7 bases from V and 0 bases from J, the junction contained 13 bases not matched to a gene. The CDR3 runs to 18 residues. CDR3 sequence reads: CSAGITGTGISGANVLTF. The CDR3 nucleotides read TGCAGCGCCGGGATTACCGGGACAGGGATCTCTGGGGCCAACGTCCTGACTTTC.

The table lists this clonotype with a few counts. This chain uses TRBV7-2 with TRBJ2-5; D is undetermined. The CDR3 length is 16 residues. From germline, CDR1 is SGHTA and CDR2 FQGNSA. Trimming removed 1 base at V and 1 base at J, with 13 bases between. The CDR3 DNA is TGTGCCAGCAGCTTAGATTTTTCGCGCCTCCAAGAGACCCAGTACTTC. This translates into CASSLDFSRLQETQYF.

V usage is TRBV28 and J usage is TRBJ2-1, with 8 bases fitting TRBD2. CDR1 is MDHEN and CDR2 is SYDVKM in the germline V gene. The CDR3 runs 13 residues. The V gene end was trimmed by 8 bases and the J gene end by 5 bases; junction bases not matched to a gene: 5. The CDR3 sequence is CASLGTSNNEQFF. CDR3 DNA: TGTGCCAGCCTTGGGACTAGTAACAATGAGCAGTTCTTC.

This clonotype came up a few times. DNA for the CDR3: TGCAGCGTTGCATGGGAGGGGGGGAACACTGAAGCTTTCTTT. This codes for CSVAWEGGNTEAFF. The chain recombines TRBV29-1 with TRBJ1-1; D is perhaps TRBD1 (6 bases). Trimming cost V 4 bases and J 1 base, with 13 bases left between them. The CDR3 totals 14 residues. Germline values: CDR1 SQVTM, CDR2 ANQGSEA.